This is a list of T cell receptor beta chains from one sample in a study of a mutant IDH1 vaccine in newly diagnosed glioma. Libraries were prepared by immunoSEQ multiplex PCR; TCRdb keeps only in-frame clonotypes and omits some of them. The table shows around 56,000 clones, with approximately 78% occurring only once. These TCRs' antigens remain unknown. Sequenced material: PBMCs, taken from a glioma patient whose treatment included an IDH1 peptide vaccine. The origin of the receptors is a woman aged 40 to 50 with glioma. Some clones in this sample may be carry-over from other donors' samples. The CDR3 runs from the conserved cysteine through the conserved F or W. A D gene is named only where the DNA matches it firmly. Clone size is stated in some rows and not others, as once, few, many or a class when expanded.

>TRBJ1-2|TRBV9|13|-|-
TGTGCCAGCAGCGGACCTACAGGGTATGGCTACACCTTC
CASSGPTGYGYTF
>TRBJ1-1|TRBV11-2|11|-|-
TGTGCCAGCAGCCCTAACGTGGGGGCTTTCTTT
CASSPNVGAFF
>TRBJ2-1|TRBV6-1|15|once|TRBD1
TGTGCCAGCAGACTGACAGGGGCCGGATACAATGAGCAGTTCTTC
CASRLTGAGYNEQFF
>TRBJ2-1|TRBV7-9|16|-|TRBD2
TGTGCCAGCAGCCCGAGACTAGCGGGGTTATCCCATGAGCAGTTCTTC
CASSPRLAGLSHEQFF
>TRBJ2-1|TRBV9|12|-|-
TGTGCCAGCAGCCCCTCCGAGGGTAAGCAGTTCTTC
CASSPSEGKQFF
>TRBJ2-7|TRBV5-1|13|-|-
TGCGCCAGCAGCATGGAGTCGTTCTACGAGCAGTACTTC
CASSMESFYEQYF
>TRBJ1-4|TRBV5-6|15|few|TRBD1
TGTGCCAGCAGCTTGGCCGGGACAGAAAGTGAAAAACTGTTTTTT
CASSLAGTESEKLFF
>TRBJ2-5|TRBV9|16|-|TRBD2
TGTGCCAGCAGCGTAGATAGCGGGGGGAACCAAGAGACCCAGTACTTC
CASSVDSGGNQETQYF
>TRBJ1-6|TRBV27|20|once|TRBD1
TGTGCCAGCAGTTTGGTCCCCCCGGGACAGGGGACCCCTTTTGGGTCACCCCTCCACTTT
CASSLVPPGQGTPFGSPLHF
>TRBJ1-5|TRBV23-1|10|-|-
TGCGCCAGGATATATCAGCCCCAGCATTTT
CARIYQPQHF
>TRBJ1-3|TRBV19|17|-|TRBD1
TGTGCCAGTAGTCCGTCCCGGGACAGGGGTCGGGGCAACACCATATATTTT
CASSPSRDRGRGNTIYF
>TRBJ2-3|TRBV10-3|15|-|-
TGTGCCATCAGTGGCCAGGAGGGCGGTTTCGATACGCAGTATTTT
CAISGQEGGFDTQYF
>TRBJ2-5|TRBV29-1|12|-|TRBD1
TGCAGCGTGGGACAGCCCCAAGAGACCCAGTACTTC
CSVGQPQETQYF
>TRBJ1-2|TRBV5-1|14|-|TRBD1
TGCGCCAGCACCCAGACAGGGACTAACTATGGCTACACCTTC
CASTQTGTNYGYTF
>TRBJ2-3|TRBV29-1|14|-|-
TGCAGCCTGGGGGCAGGGGATATCACAGATACGCAGTATTTT
CSLGAGDITDTQYF
>TRBJ2-1|TRBV2|14|once|TRBD1
TGTGCCAGCAGTGAACAGGGGGAATACAATGAGCAGTTCTTC
CASSEQGEYNEQFF
>TRBJ2-5|TRBV19|12|-|-
TGTGCCAGTAGTACCTCCCCAGAGACCCAGTACTTC
CASSTSPETQYF
>TRBJ2-7|TRBV14|13|-|-
TGTGCCAGCAGCCAAACGGGCCCTGGCGAGCAGTACTTC
CASSQTGPGEQYF